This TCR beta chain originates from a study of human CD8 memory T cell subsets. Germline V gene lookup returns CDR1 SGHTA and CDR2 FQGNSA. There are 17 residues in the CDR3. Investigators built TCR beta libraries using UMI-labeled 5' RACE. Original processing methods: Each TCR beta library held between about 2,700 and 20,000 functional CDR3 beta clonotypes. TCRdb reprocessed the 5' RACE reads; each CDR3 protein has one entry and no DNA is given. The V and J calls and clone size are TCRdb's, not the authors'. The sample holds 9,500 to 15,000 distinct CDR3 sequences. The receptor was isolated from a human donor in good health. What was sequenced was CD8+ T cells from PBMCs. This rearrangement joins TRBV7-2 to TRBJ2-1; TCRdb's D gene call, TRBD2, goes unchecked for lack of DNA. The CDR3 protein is CASSPRLAGAPRDEQFF.